The 14 T cell receptor beta chains below come from one sample, sequenced in a study of shared clonotypes between healthy human individuals (dated by TCRdb to 2019 to 2021). Receptor amplification or capture employed the immunoSEQ multiplex PCR assay. This is the immuneACCESS table as TCRdb keeps it, with only in-frame sequences that have V and J called. A part of the clones is gone; compared with another copy, unresolved V genes explain less than half, and the rest is unexplained. The sample includes fewer than 1.4 million clones, with about four fifths observed a single time. 0.5% to 0.65% of the sample belongs to the ten largest clones. Source material: memory CD4+ T cells from PBMCs. Taken with the paper, the label for cell subset or site translates to: CD45RA-negative fraction. The receptors shown here come from a man aged 18 to 35 in good health. Some clones in this sample may be carry-over from other donors' samples.

This sequence joins TRBV2 and TRBJ1-5; D is unresolved. V was pared by 8 bases and J by 9 bases, with 20 bases between. CDR1 and CDR2 (germline): SNHLY, FYNNEI. CDR3 length: 14 residues. This CDR3 is CASAEEQAETPQHF. CDR3 bases: TGTGCCAGCGCCGAGGAGCAGGCGGAGACGCCCCAGCATTTT.

CDR3 region: CASSFDDRGLTEAFF. CDR3 sequence (DNA): TGTGCCAGCAGTTTTGACGACAGGGGGCTCACTGAAGCTTTCTTT. The chain joins TRBV27 to TRBJ1-1; 10 bases align to TRBD1. V dropped 3 bases and J dropped 4; count of bases not matched to a gene: 5. CDR1 and CDR2 (germline): MNHEY, SMNVEV (reference sequence). The CDR3 loop spans 15 amino acids.

This sequence joins TRBV18 and TRBJ2-7; the match to TRBD2 covers 11 bases. The V gene's germline CDR1 is KGHSH and CDR2 LQKENI. The CDR3 sequence is 16 residues long. V trimming: 3 bases; J trimming: 2 bases; junction bases outside the gene matches: 6. The DNA for the CDR3 is TGTGCCAGCTCACCTTTCCCGACTAGCGGGACCTACGAGCAGTACTTC. Amino acid sequence: CASSPFPTSGTYEQYF.

The chain joins TRBV5-1 to TRBJ2-2, with TRBD1 matching 7 bases. CDR1 and CDR2 (germline): SGHRS, YFSETQ. CDR3 length equals 16 residues. Trimming took 4 bases from V and 2 from J; bases not matched to a gene: 8. CDR3 in DNA: TGCGCCAGCAGCCCAGGACAGGTAGTAAACACCGGGGAGCTGTTTTTT. Translated, it gives CASSPGQVVNTGELFF.

In this sample, this clone turned up a few times. The genes are TRBV5-6 and TRBJ1-1; D gene uncertain. CDR3 size: 14 residues. CDR1 is SGHDT and CDR2 is YYEEEE in the germline V gene. The V gene lost 6 bases and the J gene lost 6 bases, with 18 bases spanning the gap. This chain's CDR3 is CASIRTGSYSEAFF. The CDR3, as DNA: TGTGCCAGCATCCGAACCGGCAGTTACTCTGAAGCTTTCTTT.

The chain recombines TRBV28 with TRBJ2-3; no reliable D call. Per the germline V gene, CDR1 is MDHEN and CDR2 is SYDVKM. This CDR3 is built from 14 residues. With 2 bases removed from V and 4 bases from J, the gap between germline ends came to 10 bases. Here the CDR3 reads CASSLPGGADTQYF. The DNA of the CDR3 is TGTGCCAGCAGTTTACCCGGTGGGGCAGATACGCAGTATTTT. The full variable domain, rest sourced from reference TRBV28 and TRBJ2-3, is DVKVTQSSRYLVKRTGEKVFLECVQDMDHENMFWYRQDPGLGLRLIYFSYDVKMKEKGDIPEGYSVSREKKERFSLILESASTNQTSMYLCASSLPGGADTQYFGPGTRLTVL.

J is TRBJ1-1 and V is TRBV13, with a possible D match to TRBD1 (6 bases). V was pared by 5 bases and J by 2 bases, with 24 bases between. The CDR3 runs 18 residues. Germline values: CDR1 PRHDT, CDR2 FYEKMQ (reference sequence). DNA for the CDR3: TGTGCCAGCAGCCCAAACAGAGGGGCCGGGGGCCTAAACACTGAAGCTTTCTTT. Its translation: CASSPNRGAGGLNTEAFF.

In this sample, this clone turned up once. J is TRBJ2-3 and V is TRBV2, with D tentatively TRBD2 (6 bases). The germline CDR1 and CDR2 sequences are SNHLY and FYNNEI. The CDR3 contains 14 residues. V dropped 2 bases and J dropped 5 bases, with 11 bases sitting between them. Written as DNA, the CDR3 is TGTGCCAGCAGTGAATTTCTAGCGAGAGATACGCAGTATTTT. Residues: CASSEFLARDTQYF.

Of note for this clone: At one end, the junction sequence differs from germline, possibly due to a read error. The sample holds other DNA sequences that translate to the same CDR3. V gene TRBV30 combines with J gene TRBJ2-5; TRBD2 might be the D (6 bases). CDR1 GTSNPN and CDR2 SVGIG come from the germline V gene (reference sequence). This CDR3 is built from 13 residues. CDR3 bases: TGTGCCTGGAGCGGGACTCGAGGGGAGACACAGTACTTC. It yields the protein CAWSGTRGETQYF.

This clone was counted many times. Other DNA variants within this sample encode the same CDR3. The chain couples TRBV30 to TRBJ1-5; D uncertain. Trimming shortened V by 8 bases and J by 2 bases, and 10 bases separated the two germline ends. This CDR3 has 12 residues. Germline CDR1 GTSNPN, CDR2 SVGIG (reference sequence). In DNA, the CDR3 is TGTGCCCAAGGGAGCGGCAATCAGCCCCAGCATTTT. This codes for CAQGSGNQPQHF.

The chain has TRBV11-2 and TRBJ1-1, with TRBD1 as a possible D gene (5 bases). Trimming pared 3 bases from V and 1 base from J, leaving 15 bases between. Germline CDR1 is SGHAT and CDR2 is FQNNGV. CDR3 length equals 16 residues. The CDR3 spells CASSFFGGDGNTEAFF. In nucleotides, the CDR3 is TGTGCCAGCAGCTTTTTTGGGGGGGACGGGAACACTGAAGCTTTCTTT.

Details on this clone: Other DNA sequences in this specimen translate into the identical CDR3. Written as DNA, the CDR3 is TGTGCCTGGAGTGTAAGGGGTCAGCCCCAGCATTTT. Translated: CAWSVRGQPQHF. V is TRBV30 and J is TRBJ1-5; weak D call: TRBD1 (5 bases). The CDR3 contains 12 residues. Germline values: CDR1 GTSNPN, CDR2 SVGIG (reference sequence). V was cut by 0 bases and J by 6 bases, with 6 bases left in between.

The chain joins TRBV18 to TRBJ2-1, with 9 bases lining up with TRBD2. CDR3 size: 17 residues. Germline-derived CDR1 and CDR2 are KGHSH and LQKENI. J was trimmed by 5 bases and V by 3 bases; bases with no gene match: 11. The CDR3 reads CASSPGVAGARDNEQFF. DNA of the CDR3: TGTGCCAGCTCACCTGGAGTAGCGGGAGCCCGGGACAATGAGCAGTTCTTC. Complete variable domain (other parts from reference TRBV18 and TRBJ2-1): NAGVMQNPRHLVRRRGQEARLRCSPMKGHSHVYWYRQLPEEGLKFMVYLQKENIIDESGMPKERFSAEFPKEGPSILRIQQVVRGDSAAYFCASSPGVAGARDNEQFFGPGTRLTVL.

The chain uses TRBV15 and TRBJ1-1, with D tentatively TRBD1 (5 bases). The CDR3 contains 13 residues. Germline-derived CDR1 and CDR2 are LNHNV and YYDKDF (reference sequence). V lost 0 bases and J lost 5, with 7 bases in between. The CDR3 nucleotides are TGTGCCACCAGCAGAGAGGGGCCAACTGAAGCTTTCTTT. Its protein is CATSREGPTEAFF.